This TCR beta chain was identified in a study of T cells in Graves' hyperthyroidism and ophthalmopathy. The overall study: Peripheral blood was drawn at first diagnosis, prior to all treatment.

Amplification of TCR beta CDR3 regions was performed using RNA transcripts as template. RT-PCR in the first round (using the HTBI primer set) targeted the TCR CDR3. TCRdb independently ran MiXCR on the multiplex PCR reads; one entry per CDR3 protein. The sample contains 490,000 or so distinct CDR3 sequences, around 20% of which appear only once. This clonotype turned up a few times. The sequenced material came from blood. The TCR comes from a man aged 35 to 55 with Graves' ophthalmopathy.

CDR3 sequence reads: CASSGLAEQETQYF. The CDR3 DNA sequence: TGTGCCAGCAGCGGACTAGCGGAACAAGAGACCCAGTACTTC. This chain uses TRBV6-1 with TRBJ2-5; 10 bases align to TRBD2. With V trimmed by 6 bases and J by 2 bases, 3 bases remained unmatched. The CDR3 spans 14 residues. Germline V gives CDR1 MNHNS, CDR2 SASEGT.